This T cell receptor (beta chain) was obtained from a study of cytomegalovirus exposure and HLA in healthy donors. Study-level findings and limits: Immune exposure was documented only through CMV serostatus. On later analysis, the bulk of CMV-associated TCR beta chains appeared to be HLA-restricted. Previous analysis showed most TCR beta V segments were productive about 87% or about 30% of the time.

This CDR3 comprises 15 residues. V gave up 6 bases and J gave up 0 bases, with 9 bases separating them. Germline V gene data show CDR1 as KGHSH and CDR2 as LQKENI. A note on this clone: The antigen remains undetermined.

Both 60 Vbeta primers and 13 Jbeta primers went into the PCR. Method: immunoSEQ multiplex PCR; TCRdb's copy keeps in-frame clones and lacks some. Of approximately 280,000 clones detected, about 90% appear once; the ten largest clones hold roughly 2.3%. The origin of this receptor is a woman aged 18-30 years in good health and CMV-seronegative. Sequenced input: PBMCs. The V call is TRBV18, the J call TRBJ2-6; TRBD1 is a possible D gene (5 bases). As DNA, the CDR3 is TGTGCCAGCTCCGACAGAGACTCTGGGGCCAACGTCCTGACTTTC. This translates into CASSDRDSGANVLTF.